This record covers a single TCR beta chain. Its matching antigen is unknown. The data stem from a study of cytomegalovirus exposure and HLA in healthy donors. Study at large: One earlier analysis, a look at 150 million to 200 million T cells, found roughly 110 million unique TCR beta sequences. Study results and caveats: Previous analysis showed most TCR beta V segments were productive about 87% or about 30% of the time. Testing in vitro showed three CMV-associated chains specific for CMV antigens.

The germline V gene has CDR1 SGHNT and CDR2 YENEEA. The CDR3 extends over 14 amino acids. V gave up 0 bases and J gave up 8 bases, with 13 bases separating them. The study ran its PCR with 60 Vbeta and 13 Jbeta primers. TCRdb keeps only in-frame clones here, not all; method: immunoSEQ multiplex PCR. Of over 30,000 clones listed, 65% to 75% are singletons. The J gene is TRBJ1-2, the V gene TRBV11-3, with D tentatively TRBD1 (5 bases). Sequencing was performed on PBMCs. The clonotype comes from a middle-aged man in good health and CMV-seropositive. The CDR3 nucleotides are TGTGCCAGCAGCTTAGATCAGAAGGGGCTGGGCTACACCTTC. Translation: CASSLDQKGLGYTF.